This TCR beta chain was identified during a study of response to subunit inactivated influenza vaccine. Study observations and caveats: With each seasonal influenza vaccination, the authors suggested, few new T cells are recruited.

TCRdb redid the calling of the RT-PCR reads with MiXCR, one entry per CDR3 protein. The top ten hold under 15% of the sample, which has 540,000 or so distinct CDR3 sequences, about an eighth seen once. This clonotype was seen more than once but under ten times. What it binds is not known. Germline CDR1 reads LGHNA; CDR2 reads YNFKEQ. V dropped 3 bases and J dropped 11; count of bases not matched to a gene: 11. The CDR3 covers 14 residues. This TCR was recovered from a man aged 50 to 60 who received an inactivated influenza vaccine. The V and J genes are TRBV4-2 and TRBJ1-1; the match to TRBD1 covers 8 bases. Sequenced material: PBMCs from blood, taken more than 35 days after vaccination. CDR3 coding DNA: TGTGCCAGCAGCCAGGCTCTCGGGACAGGTCAGGCTTTCTTT. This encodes CASSQALGTGQAFF.